The 14 T cell receptor beta chains below come from one sample, sequenced in a study of shared clonotypes between healthy human individuals. Measured with immunoSEQ multiplex PCR; TCRdb has only the in-frame clones, and not every one. In the table there are about 2.1 million clones, approximately 92% of which are singletons. Naive CD8 populations comprised CD45RO-negative cells positively selected for CCR7, excluding terminally differentiated effector memory CD45RA+ cells. Material for sequencing was naive CD8+ T cells from PBMCs. These receptors all come from a man aged 18 to 30 in good health. Some clones in this sample may be carry-over from other donors' samples.

A note on this clone: The identical CDR3 is also encoded by other nucleotide sequences in the sample. The chain joins TRBV5-1 to TRBJ2-7; no clear D. The germline gives CDR1 SGHRS, CDR2 YFSETQ. The V end lost 0 bases, the J end lost 6 bases, and 10 bases lay between the germline ends. The CDR3 consists of 13 residues. As DNA, the CDR3 is TGCGCCAGCAGCTTGGGAGTAGGTGGCGAGCAGTACTTC. This encodes CASSLGVGGEQYF. Supplemented by reference TRBV5-1 and TRBJ2-7, the full variable domain reads KAGVTQTPRYLIKTRGQQVTLSCSPISGHRSVSWYQQTPGQGLQFLFEYFSETQRNKGNFPGRFSGRQFSNSRSEMNVSTLELGDSALYLCASSLGVGGEQYFGPGTRLTVT.

The rearrangement joins TRBV10-1 to TRBJ2-2; the D is unclear. The CDR3 consists of 14 residues. Trimming removed 4 bases at V and 1 base at J, with 7 bases between. Germline V gene sequence: CDR1 WNHNN, CDR2 SYGVQD (reference sequence). The CDR3 loop is CASSAHENTGELFF. CDR3 sequence (DNA): TGCGCCAGCAGTGCTCACGAGAACACCGGGGAGCTGTTTTTT.

V usage is TRBV11-2 and J usage is TRBJ2-1; the D is unclear. Per germline, CDR1 SGHAT and CDR2 FQNNGV. The CDR3 loop spans 16 amino acids. Trimming took off 0 bases at V and 0 bases at J, with 9 bases between the two ends. This CDR3 reads CASSLEVGNSYNEQFF. CDR3 bases: TGTGCCAGCAGCTTAGAGGTAGGGAACTCCTACAATGAGCAGTTCTTC. The variable domain in full, with the rest retrieved from reference TRBV11-2 and TRBJ2-1, is EAGVAQSPRYKIIEKRQSVAFWCNPISGHATLYWYQQILGQGPKLLIQFQNNGVVDDSQLPKDRFSAERLKGVDSTLKIQPAKLEDSAVYLCASSLEVGNSYNEQFFGPGTRLTVL.

In its sample, this clone was seen once. The rearrangement uses TRBV6-6 and TRBJ1-2; no reliable D call. CDR1 and CDR2 (germline): MNHNY, SVGAGI (reference sequence). Trimming took 0 bases from V and 8 from J, leaving 13 bases between them. CDR3 length: 14 amino acids. CDR3 residues: CASSYSKWSEGYTF. The DNA for the CDR3 is TGTGCCAGCAGTTACTCGAAGTGGTCAGAAGGCTACACCTTC.

As regards this clone: No conserved phenylalanine or tryptophan is present at the end of the CDR3, so a read error is the likely explanation. The V call is TRBV13, the J call TRBJ1-1; D unclear. The CDR3 totals 13 residues. Trimming took 5 bases from V and 5 from J, leaving 12 bases between them. The germline V gene encodes CDR1 PRHDT and CDR2 FYEKMQ (reference sequence). The CDR3 reads CASSPYSNTEAFL. The DNA for the CDR3 is TGTGCCAGCAGCCCTTATTCGAATACTGAAGCTTTCCTT.

The chain carries TRBV11-2 and TRBJ2-1; D might be TRBD2 (6 bases). Germline-derived CDR1 and CDR2 are SGHAT and FQNNGV. The CDR3 is 16 amino acids. The V and J ends lost 6 bases and 7 bases respectively, with 22 bases between them. In DNA form, the CDR3 reads TGTGCCAGCAGATTGACTAGGGATCCTGAAGGGAATGAGCAGTTCTTC. Amino acids: CASRLTRDPEGNEQFF.

V and J are TRBV27 and TRBJ1-2; unclear D gene. CDR1 and CDR2 (germline): MNHEY, SMNVEV (reference sequence). V was trimmed by 7 bases and J by 0 bases, leaving 12 bases between them. CDR3 length: 14 amino acids. Here the CDR3 reads CASTMRGANYGYTF. DNA for the CDR3: TGTGCCAGCACCATGAGAGGAGCTAACTATGGCTACACCTTC.

A word on this clone: The same CDR3 can be traced to other DNA sequences in this sample. The J gene is TRBJ2-6, the V gene TRBV7-9; no definite D call. Germline CDR1 and CDR2: SEHNR and FQNEAQ (reference sequence). The CDR3 runs to 15 residues. Between the trimmed V and J ends, which lost 5 bases and 0 bases, there was a span of 8 bases. CDR3 nucleotides: TGTGCCAGCAGCAGCAGGTCCTCTGGGGCCAACGTCCTGACTTTC. Residues: CASSSRSSGANVLTF.

This chain joins TRBV28 and TRBJ2-7; D is uncertain. CDR3 size: 14 residues. Germline V lookup: CDR1 MDHEN, CDR2 SYDVKM. Between the trimmed V and J ends, which lost 3 bases and 3 bases, there was a span of 12 bases. The CDR3 protein is CASSFGSVGYEQYF. CDR3 DNA sequence: TGTGCCAGCAGTTTCGGCAGCGTCGGCTACGAGCAGTACTTC.

This clone has only one observation. This chain's CDR3 is CASSDPGQGDYGYTF. CDR3 nucleotide sequence: TGTGCCAGCAGCGACCCGGGACAGGGGGACTATGGCTACACCTTC. This rearrangement joins TRBV9 to TRBJ1-2; 11 bases align to TRBD1. CDR1 is SGDLS and CDR2 is YYNGEE in the germline V gene. With V trimmed by 3 bases and J by 3 bases, 4 bases remained unmatched. The CDR3 runs 15 residues. Full variable domain (missing parts from reference TRBV9 and TRBJ1-2): DSGVTQTPKHLITATGQRVTLRCSPRSGDLSVYWYQQSLDQGLQFLIQYYNGEERAKGNILERFSAQQFPDLHSELNLSSLELGDSALYFCASSDPGQGDYGYTFGSGTRLTVV.

The V call is TRBV19, the J call TRBJ1-5; possibly TRBD1 for D (5 bases). Trimming removed 5 bases at V and 5 bases at J, with 22 bases between. Germline V gene lookup returns CDR1 LNHDA and CDR2 SQIVND (reference sequence). The length of the CDR3 is 17 residues. CDR3 coding DNA: TGTGCCAGTAGTCCCATTACAACGGACACAATCTATCAGCCCCAGCATTTT. Encoded protein: CASSPITTDTIYQPQHF. The whole variable domain, filled in from reference TRBV19 and TRBJ1-5, reads DGGITQSPKYLFRKEGQNVTLSCEQNLNHDAMYWYRQDPGQGLRLIYYSQIVNDFQKGDIAEGYSVSREKKESFPLTVTSAQKNPTAFYLCASSPITTDTIYQPQHFGDGTRLSIL.

This chain connects TRBV2 to TRBJ2-1; TRBD2 aligns across 12 bases. This CDR3 comprises 16 residues. The V gene end was trimmed by 3 bases and the J gene end by 4 bases; junction bases not matched to a gene: 4. Per germline, CDR1 SNHLY and CDR2 FYNNEI. CDR3 DNA sequence: TGTGCCAGCAGTGACGGACTAGCGGGACGGTACAATGAGCAGTTCTTC. Translated, it gives CASSDGLAGRYNEQFF.

The chain recombines TRBV15 with TRBJ2-7, with D perhaps TRBD2 (6 bases). The CDR3 is made up of 14 amino acids. With 9 bases removed from V and 7 bases from J, the gap between germline ends came to 22 bases. Germline V CDR1 and CDR2: LNHNV, YYDKDF (reference sequence). The CDR3 nucleotides are TGTGCCACAGCTAGCGTAAGCCGCCCCTGGGAGCAGTACTTC. This sequence encodes CATASVSRPWEQYF.

The chain employs TRBV10-3 and TRBJ2-4; 10 nucleotides match TRBD1. V trimming: 10 bases; J trimming: 6 bases; junction bases outside the gene matches: 6. CDR1 and CDR2 (germline): ENHRY, SYGVKD. The CDR3 has 13 residues. CDR3 sequence (DNA): TGTGCCACTACGGGACAGGGGAGAAACATTCAGTACTTC. Its protein is CATTGQGRNIQYF.